This T cell receptor beta chain was recovered during a study of T cell changes during pregnancy in multiple sclerosis. This clone was recorded once. The CDR3 sequence is 16 residues long. Germline lookup yields CDR1 SGHRS and CDR2 YFSETQ. Unmatched junction bases numbered 7, after V lost 4 bases and J lost 2 bases. TCRdb's copy holds only in-frame clones and misses some; the assay was immunoSEQ multiplex PCR. Of more than 55,000 clones listed, about nine tenths were seen once; the top ten hold approximately 2%. This receptor was obtained from a female donor in good health, enrolled as a control in a pregnancy study. The sequencing here drew on peripheral blood, taken in the third trimester of pregnancy. The chain uses TRBV5-1 and TRBJ2-3; 10 bases map to TRBD2. In DNA, the CDR3 is TGCGCCAGCAGCGCGGGGACTAGCGATATCACAGATACGCAGTATTTT. Translating gives CASSAGTSDITDTQYF.